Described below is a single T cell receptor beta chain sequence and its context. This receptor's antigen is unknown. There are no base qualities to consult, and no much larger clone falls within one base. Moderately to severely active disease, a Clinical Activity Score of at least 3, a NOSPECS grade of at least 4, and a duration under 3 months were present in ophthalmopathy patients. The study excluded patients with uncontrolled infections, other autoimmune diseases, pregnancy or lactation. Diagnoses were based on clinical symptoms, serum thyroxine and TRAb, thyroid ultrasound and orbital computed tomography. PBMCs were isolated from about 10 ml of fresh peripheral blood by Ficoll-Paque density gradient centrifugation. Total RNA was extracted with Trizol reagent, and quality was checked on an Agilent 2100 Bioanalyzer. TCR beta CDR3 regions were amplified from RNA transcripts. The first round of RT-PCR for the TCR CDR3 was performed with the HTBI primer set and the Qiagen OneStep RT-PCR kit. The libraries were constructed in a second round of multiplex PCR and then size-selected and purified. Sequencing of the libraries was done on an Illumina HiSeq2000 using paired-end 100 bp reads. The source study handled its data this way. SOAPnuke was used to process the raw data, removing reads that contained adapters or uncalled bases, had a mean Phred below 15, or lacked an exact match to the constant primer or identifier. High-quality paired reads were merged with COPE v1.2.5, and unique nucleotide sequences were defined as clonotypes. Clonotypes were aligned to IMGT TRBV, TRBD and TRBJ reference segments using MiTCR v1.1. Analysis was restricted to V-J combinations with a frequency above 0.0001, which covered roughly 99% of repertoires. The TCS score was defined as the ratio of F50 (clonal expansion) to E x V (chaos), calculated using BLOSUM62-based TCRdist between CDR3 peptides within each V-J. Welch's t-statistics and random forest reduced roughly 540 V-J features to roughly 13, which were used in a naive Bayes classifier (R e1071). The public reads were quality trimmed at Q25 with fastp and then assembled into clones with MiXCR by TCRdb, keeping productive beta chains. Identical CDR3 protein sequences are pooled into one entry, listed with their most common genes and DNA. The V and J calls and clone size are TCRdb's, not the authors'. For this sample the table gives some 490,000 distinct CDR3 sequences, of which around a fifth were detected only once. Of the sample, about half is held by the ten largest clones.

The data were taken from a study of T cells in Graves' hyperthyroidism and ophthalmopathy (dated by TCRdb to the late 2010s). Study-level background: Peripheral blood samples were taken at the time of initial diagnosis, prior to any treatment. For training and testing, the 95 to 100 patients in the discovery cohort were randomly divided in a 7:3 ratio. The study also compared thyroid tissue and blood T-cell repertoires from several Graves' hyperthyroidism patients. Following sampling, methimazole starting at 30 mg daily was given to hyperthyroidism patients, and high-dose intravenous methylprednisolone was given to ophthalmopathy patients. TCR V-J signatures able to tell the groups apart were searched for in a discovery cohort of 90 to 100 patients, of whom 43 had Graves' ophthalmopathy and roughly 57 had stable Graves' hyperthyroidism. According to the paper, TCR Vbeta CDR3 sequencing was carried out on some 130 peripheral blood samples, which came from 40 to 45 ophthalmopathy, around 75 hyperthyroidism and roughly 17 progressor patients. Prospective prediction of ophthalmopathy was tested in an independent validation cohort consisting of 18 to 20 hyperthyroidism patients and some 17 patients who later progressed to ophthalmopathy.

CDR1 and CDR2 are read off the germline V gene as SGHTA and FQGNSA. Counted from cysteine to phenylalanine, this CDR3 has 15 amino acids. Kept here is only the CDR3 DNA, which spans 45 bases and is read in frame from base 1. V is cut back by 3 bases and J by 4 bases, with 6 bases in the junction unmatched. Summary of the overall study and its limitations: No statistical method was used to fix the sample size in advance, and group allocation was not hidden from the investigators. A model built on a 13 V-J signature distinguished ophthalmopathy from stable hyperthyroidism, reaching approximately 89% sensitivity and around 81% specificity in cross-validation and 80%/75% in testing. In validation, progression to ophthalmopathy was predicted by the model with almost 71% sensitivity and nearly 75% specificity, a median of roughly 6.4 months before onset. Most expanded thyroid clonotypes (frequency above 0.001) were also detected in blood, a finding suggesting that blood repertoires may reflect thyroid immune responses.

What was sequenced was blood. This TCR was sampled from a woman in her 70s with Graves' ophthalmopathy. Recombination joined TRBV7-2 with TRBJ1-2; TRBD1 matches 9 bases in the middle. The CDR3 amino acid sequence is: CASSLTGGRGYGYTF. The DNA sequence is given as TGTGCCAGCAGCTTGACAGGGGGAAGAGGCTATGGCTACACCTTC. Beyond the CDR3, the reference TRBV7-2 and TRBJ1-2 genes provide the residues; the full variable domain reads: GAGVSQSPSNKVTEKGKDVELRCDPISGHTALYWYRQSLGQGLEFLIYFQGNSAPDKSGLPSDRFSAERTGGSVSTLTIQRTQQEDSAVYLCASSLTGGRGYGYTFGSGTRLTVV.